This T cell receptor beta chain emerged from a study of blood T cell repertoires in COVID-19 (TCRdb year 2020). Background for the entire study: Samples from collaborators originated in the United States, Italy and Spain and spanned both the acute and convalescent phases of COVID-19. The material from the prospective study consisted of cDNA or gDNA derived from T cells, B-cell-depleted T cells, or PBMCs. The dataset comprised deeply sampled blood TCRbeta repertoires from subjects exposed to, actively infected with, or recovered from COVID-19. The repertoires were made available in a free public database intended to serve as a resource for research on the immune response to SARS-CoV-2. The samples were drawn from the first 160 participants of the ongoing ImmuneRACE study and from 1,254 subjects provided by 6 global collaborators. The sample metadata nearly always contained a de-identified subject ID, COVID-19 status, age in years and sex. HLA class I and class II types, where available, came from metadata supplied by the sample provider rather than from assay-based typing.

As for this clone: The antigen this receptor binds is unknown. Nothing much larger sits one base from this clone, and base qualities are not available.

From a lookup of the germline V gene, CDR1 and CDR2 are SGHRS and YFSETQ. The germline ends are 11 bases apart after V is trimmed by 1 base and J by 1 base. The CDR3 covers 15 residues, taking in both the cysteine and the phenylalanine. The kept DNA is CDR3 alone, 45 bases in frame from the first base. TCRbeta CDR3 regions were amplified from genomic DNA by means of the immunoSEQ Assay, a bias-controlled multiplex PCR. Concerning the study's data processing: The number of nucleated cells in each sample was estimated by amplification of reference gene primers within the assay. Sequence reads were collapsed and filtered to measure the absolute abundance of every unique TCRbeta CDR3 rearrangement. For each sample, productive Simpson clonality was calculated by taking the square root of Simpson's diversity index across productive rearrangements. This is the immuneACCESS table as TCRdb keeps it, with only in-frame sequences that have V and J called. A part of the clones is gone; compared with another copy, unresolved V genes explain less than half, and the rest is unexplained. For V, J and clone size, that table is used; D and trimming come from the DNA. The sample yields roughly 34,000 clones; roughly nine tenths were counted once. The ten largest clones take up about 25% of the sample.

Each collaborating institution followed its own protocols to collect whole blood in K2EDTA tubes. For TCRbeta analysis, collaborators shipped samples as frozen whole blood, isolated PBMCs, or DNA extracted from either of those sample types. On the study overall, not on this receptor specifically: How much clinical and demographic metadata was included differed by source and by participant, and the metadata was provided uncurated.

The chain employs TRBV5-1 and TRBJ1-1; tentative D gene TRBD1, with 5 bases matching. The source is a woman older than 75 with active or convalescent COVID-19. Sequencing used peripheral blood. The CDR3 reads CASSLPRAQNTEAFF. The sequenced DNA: TGCGCCAGCAGCTTGCCCAGGGCTCAGAACACTGAAGCTTTCTTT.